A selection of T cell receptor beta chains follows, all from one sample in a study of PD-1 blockade in classical Hodgkin lymphoma. Only in-frame clones appear in the TCRdb table, and some are missing; sequencing was by immunoSEQ multiplex PCR. The profile shows about 100,000 clones, over 80% of them singletons. The material sequenced was peripheral blood mononuclear cells (PBMCs), taken at baseline. All receptors derive from a human donor with classical Hodgkin lymphoma. CDR3s include the opening cysteine and the closing phenylalanine or tryptophan. D genes are given only for firm matches. Size values are once, few and many counts, or a class for expanded clones, and some rows have none.

v_call	clone_size	d_call	j_call	cdr3_nt	cdr3_aa
TRBV28	-	-	TRBJ1-4	TGTGCCAGCAGTCTCGGGACGGACCCAACTAATGAAAAACTGTTTTTT	CASSLGTDPTNEKLFF
TRBV4-3	-	-	TRBJ1-3	TGCGCCAGCAGCCAAGAAGTGGTGGGGCTCTCTGGAAACACCATATATTTT	CASSQEVVGLSGNTIYF
TRBV5-1	-	-	TRBJ2-1	TGCGCCAGCAGCCGAGACCTAGCCGCCATGAATGAGCAGTTCTTC	CASSRDLAAMNEQFF
TRBV4-3	-	-	TRBJ1-1	TGCGCCAGCAGCCAAGGACGGATGAACACTGAAGCTTTCTTT	CASSQGRMNTEAFF
TRBV6-1	-	-	TRBJ1-1	TGTGCCAGCAGACCAACAGGGTCTCTCGAAGCTTTCTTT	CASRPTGSLEAFF
TRBV30	-	TRBD2	TRBJ2-5	TGTGCCTGGACTAGCGGGCAAGAGACCCAGTACTTC	CAWTSGQETQYF
TRBV7-2	-	-	TRBJ2-6	TGTGCCAGCAGCTTAGCGTCGGCTGGGGCCAACGTCCTGACTTTC	CASSLASAGANVLTF
TRBV7-3	-	-	TRBJ1-1	TGTGCCAGCAGCTTGAATTCGGGGCTGGGCACTGAAGCTTTCTTT	CASSLNSGLGTEAFF
TRBV7-6	-	-	TRBJ2-1	TGTGCCAGCAGCTTAGGGGCTGGGGCCGGTTGGTTCTTC	CASSLGAGAGWFF
TRBV7-3	medium-sized	-	TRBJ2-1	TGTGCCAGCAGCCAATCAAGTAGAGGATATGAGCAGTTCTTC	CASSQSSRGYEQFF
TRBV5-1	-	-	TRBJ1-1	TGCGCCAGCAGCTTGGAGTTGGGGAGTGAAGCTTTCTTT	CASSLELGSEAFF
TRBV15	once	-	TRBJ1-1	TGTGCCACCAGCATGGGGGGGGCCGGGAACACTGAAGCTTTCTTT	CATSMGGAGNTEAFF
TRBV18	-	-	TRBJ1-3	TGTGCCAGCTCACCAGTGGGGGACTCTGGAAACACCATATATTTT	CASSPVGDSGNTIYF
TRBV27	-	TRBD1	TRBJ2-2	TGTGCCAGCAGTAGACAGGGTAACACCGGGGAGCTGTTTTTT	CASSRQGNTGELFF
TRBV7-9	-	-	TRBJ2-5	TGTGCCAGCAGCCCCGACTACCTCGGAGGGGAGACCCAGTACTTC	CASSPDYLGGETQYF
TRBV9	-	-	TRBJ2-5	TGTGCCAGCAGCGCACACAGGGAGACCAACCAAGAGACCCAGTACTTC	CASSAHRETNQETQYF
TRBV2	-	TRBD1	TRBJ2-7	TGTGCCAGCAGTGTTTTGGGACAGGTGGCCTACGAGCAGTACTTC	CASSVLGQVAYEQYF
TRBV7-2	-	-	TRBJ1-2	TGTGCCAGCAGCCCCTCCCCAGCACAGCTCTATGGCTACACCTTC	CASSPSPAQLYGYTF